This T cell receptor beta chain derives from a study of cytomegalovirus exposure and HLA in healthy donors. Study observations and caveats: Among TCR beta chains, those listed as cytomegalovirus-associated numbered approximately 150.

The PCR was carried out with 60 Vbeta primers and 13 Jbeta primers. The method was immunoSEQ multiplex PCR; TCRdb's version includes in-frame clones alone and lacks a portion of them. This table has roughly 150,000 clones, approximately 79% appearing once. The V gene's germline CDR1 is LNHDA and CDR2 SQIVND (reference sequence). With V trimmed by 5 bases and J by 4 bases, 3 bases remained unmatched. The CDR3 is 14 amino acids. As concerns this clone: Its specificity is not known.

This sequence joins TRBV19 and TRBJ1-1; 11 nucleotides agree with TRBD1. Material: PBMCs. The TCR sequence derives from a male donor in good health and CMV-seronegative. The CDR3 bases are TGTGCCAGTAGTTGGGACAGGGGGGGCACTGAAGCTTTCTTT. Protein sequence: CASSWDRGGTEAFF.